The 24 T cell receptor beta chains listed next were all sequenced from one sample in a study of T cell repertoires in cytomegalovirus infection. The antigens for these receptors are not known. TCRdb reprocessed the reads with MiXCR, giving one entry per CDR3 protein. This table has 700,000 to 850,000 distinct CDR3 sequences, 30% to 35% appearing once. Sample: cultured CD8+ T cells from PBMCs, taken from culture after CMV antigen stimulation. These receptors all stem from a human donor in good health (CMV status not recorded). Some clones in this sample may be carry-over from other donors' samples.

The chain uses TRBV7-9 and TRBJ2-3; D is uncertain. This CDR3 comprises 13 residues. Trimming took 4 bases from V and 4 from J, leaving 9 bases between them. The germline V gene has CDR1 SEHNR and CDR2 FQNEAQ (reference sequence). CDR3 sequence reads: CASSSDRADTQYF. CDR3 coding DNA: TGTGCCAGCAGCTCGGATCGAGCAGATACGCAGTATTTT. Filled out from reference TRBV7-9 and TRBJ2-3, the complete variable domain reads DTGVSQNPRHKITKRGQNVTFRCDPISEHNRLYWYRQTLGQGPEFLTYFQNEAQLEKSRLLSDRFSAERPKGSFSTLEIQRTEQGDSAMYLCASSSDRADTQYFGPGTRLTVL.

The gene calls are TRBV11-3 and TRBJ2-2; 10 bases are a match to TRBD1. The CDR3 is 15 residues long. Germline trimming cut 5 bases from V and 3 bases from J; bases unmatched to any gene: 3. Germline CDR1 and CDR2: SGHNT and YENEEA. The CDR3 nucleotides read TGTGCCAGCAGCGACAGGGGGCAATACACCGGGGAGCTGTTTTTT. Its protein is CASSDRGQYTGELFF.

This clonotype has a handful of counts. The gene calls are TRBV27 and TRBJ2-3, with 8 bases matching TRBD1. Germline V gives CDR1 MNHEY, CDR2 SMNVEV (reference sequence). After removal of 7 bases from V and 0 bases from J, the junction contained 12 bases not matched to a gene. CDR3 length: 17 amino acids. As DNA, the CDR3 is TGTGCCAGCAACCGGGACAGGAGCCTTCGAAGCACAGATACGCAGTATTTT. Its protein is CASNRDRSLRSTDTQYF.

The V and J genes are TRBV6-5 and TRBJ2-7; D may be TRBD1 (6 bases). This CDR3 contains 15 residues. Germline loops: CDR1 MNHEY, CDR2 SVGAGI. V lost 4 bases and J lost 3, with 16 bases in between. The chain's CDR3 is CASSWSSGVSYEQYF. As DNA, the CDR3 is TGTGCCAGCAGTTGGTCGTCAGGGGTAAGCTACGAGCAGTACTTC.

This clonotype occurred a few times. This rearrangement joins TRBV27 to TRBJ2-5; TRBD2 agrees at 9 bases. The CDR3 has 16 residues. Germline CDR1 reads MNHEY; CDR2 reads SMNVEV (reference sequence). The V segment lost 5 bases and the J segment 1 base; nucleotides outside the gene matches: 8. CDR3 sequence (DNA): TGTGCCAGCAGTCCTCTAGCGGGGACCATCCAAGAGACCCAGTACTTC. This codes for CASSPLAGTIQETQYF.

Comments on this clonotype: An end of the junction differs from the germline gene, which may be a read error. The chain links TRBV7-7 to TRBJ2-3; D is perhaps TRBD1 or TRBD2 (5 bases each). The germline gives CDR1 SSHAT, CDR2 FNYEAQ (reference sequence). The CDR3 contains 15 residues. The CDR3 DNA follows: TGTGCTAGCAGCCCTGGGACGGTTTGGGCAGATACGCAGTATTTT. This codes for CASSPGTVWADTQYF.

The V gene is TRBV19, the J gene TRBJ2-3; D gene uncertain. CDR3 length: 16 residues. Per germline, CDR1 LNHDA and CDR2 SQIVND (reference sequence). Between the trimmed V and J ends, which lost 3 bases and 0 bases, there was a span of 13 bases. CDR3 in amino acids: CASSMGTKTSTDTQYF. The CDR3 DNA reads TGTGCCAGTAGTATGGGTACCAAAACTAGCACAGATACGCAGTATTTT.

The V call is TRBV7-7, the J call TRBJ2-7; 7 nucleotides align to TRBD1. The CDR3 has 13 amino acids. Germline CDR1 and CDR2: SSHAT and FNYEAQ (reference sequence). CDR3 nucleotide sequence: TGTGCTAGCAGCGCCCATCCAGGGGGCGAGCAGTACGTC. It yields the protein CASSAHPGGEQYV.

On this clonotype itself: One end of the junction does not line up with germline, which may come from a read error. The genes are TRBV7-9 and TRBJ1-5; D unresolved. The CDR3 length is 14 residues. CDR1 and CDR2 from the germline V gene are SEHNR and FQNEAQ (reference sequence). This CDR3 reads CASRLGGINQPQHF. The CDR3 coding sequence is TGTGCCAGCCGCTTGGGTGGGATAAATCAGCCCCAGCATTTT. Complete variable domain (other parts from reference TRBV7-9 and TRBJ1-5): DTGVSQNPRHKITKRGQNVTFRCDPISEHNRLYWYRQTLGQGPEFLTYFQNEAQLEKSRLLSDRFSAERPKGSFSTLEIQRTEQGDSAMYLCASRLGGINQPQHFGDGTRLSIL.

This sequence joins TRBV27 and TRBJ1-4; TRBD1 is a possible D gene (5 bases). There are 14 residues in the CDR3. The V gene lost 2 bases and the J gene lost 6 bases, with 10 bases spanning the gap. Germline V lookup: CDR1 MNHEY, CDR2 SMNVEV (reference sequence). In DNA, the CDR3 is TGTGCCAGCAGTTTACAGGGCCCCCATGAAAAACTGTTTTTT. It codes for CASSLQGPHEKLFF. Combining the CDR3 with reference TRBV27 and TRBJ1-4 gives the whole variable domain EAQVTQNPRYLITVTGKKLTVTCSQNMNHEYMSWYRQDPGLGLRQIYYSMNVEVTDKGDVPEGYKVSRKEKRNFPLILESPSPNQTSLYFCASSLQGPHEKLFFGSGTQLSVL.

V gene TRBV27 combines with J gene TRBJ2-1; D possibly corresponds to TRBD1 (6 bases). Trimming removed 6 bases from V and 8 bases from J, with 23 bases in between. Germline CDR1 MNHEY, CDR2 SMNVEV (reference sequence). The CDR3 is 16 amino acids. The CDR3 is CASSPITHTGFDEQFF. For the CDR3, the DNA is TGTGCCAGCAGCCCAATTACCCACACAGGGTTCGATGAGCAGTTCTTC.

In this sample, this clonotype turned up a few times. Here the CDR3 DNA reads TGTGCCACCAGCAGAGTGTCCAGGCTCTCCTACAATGAGCAGTTCTTC. Translating gives CATSRVSRLSYNEQFF. This chain connects TRBV15 to TRBJ2-1; D unclear. Trimming took off 1 base at V and 0 bases at J, with 10 bases between the two ends. This CDR3 has 16 residues. From germline, CDR1 is LNHNV and CDR2 YYDKDF (reference sequence).

This clonotype was seen only a few times. This chain uses TRBV7-3 with TRBJ2-1; D gene ambiguous. Germline loops: CDR1 SGHTA, CDR2 FQGTGA. V gave up 5 bases and J gave up 0 bases, with 17 bases separating them. This CDR3 has 17 amino acids. The CDR3 nucleotides are TGTGCCAGCAGCGTTGACCCTTTAGAAAGCTCCTACAATGAGCAGTTCTTC. It specifies CASSVDPLESSYNEQFF.

The chain recombines TRBV7-6 with TRBJ1-4; 7 bases align to TRBD1. The germline V gene encodes CDR1 SGHVS and CDR2 FNYEAQ. The J segment lost 2 bases and the V segment lost 5 bases, leaving 5 bases of the junction unmatched. The CDR3 is made up of 15 amino acids. The CDR3 DNA reads TGTGCCAGCAGCATATTACAGGGGACTAATGAAAAACTGTTTTTT. Amino acid sequence: CASSILQGTNEKLFF.

This clonotype was seen a handful of times. The chain carries TRBV12-3 or TRBV12-4 and TRBJ2-2; D not certain. Trimming pared 1 base from V and 6 bases from J, leaving 9 bases between. The length of the CDR3 is 14 residues. The CDR3 sequence: CASSLEGRAGELFF. The CDR3 region has the DNA TGTGCCAGCAGTTTAGAGGGAAGAGCCGGGGAGCTGTTTTTT.

CDR3: CASSLEVGLAQYF. CDR3 coding DNA: TGCGCCAGCAGCTTGGAAGTTGGCCTGGCCCAGTACTTC. The J gene is TRBJ2-5, the V gene TRBV5-1; D gene ambiguous. Trimming cost V 0 bases and J 9 bases, with 12 bases left between them. CDR1 and CDR2 (germline): SGHRS, YFSETQ. This CDR3 spans 13 amino acids.

J is TRBJ2-1 and V is TRBV24-1; D remains ambiguous. V was pared by 2 bases and J by 0 bases, with 10 bases between. The CDR3 loop spans 16 amino acids. Germline V lookup: CDR1 KGHDR, CDR2 SFDVKD. The CDR3 reads CATSDWTQGSYNEQFF. The CDR3 DNA reads as TGTGCCACCAGTGATTGGACCCAAGGCTCCTACAATGAGCAGTTCTTC.

In its sample, this clonotype was seen a few times. This sequence joins TRBV27 and TRBJ2-3; 7 bases align to TRBD1. Trimming took 2 bases from V and 3 from J; bases not matched to a gene: 8. This CDR3 is built from 16 residues. Germline values: CDR1 MNHEY, CDR2 SMNVEV (reference sequence). DNA of the CDR3: TGTGCCAGCAGTTTAGGAGGACAGGCTGTTACAGATACGCAGTATTTT. Its translation is CASSLGGQAVTDTQYF.

The chain employs TRBV12-3 or TRBV12-4 and TRBJ1-1; D gene unclear. Trimming stripped 7 bases from V and 1 base from J, with 10 bases between. The CDR3 runs 13 residues. Here the CDR3 reads CASNPDWNTEAFF. The CDR3 DNA reads as TGTGCCAGCAACCCGGACTGGAACACTGAAGCTTTCTTT.

Comments on this clonotype: This CDR3 is missing its conserved last phenylalanine or tryptophan, likely due to a read error. The chain couples TRBV6-2 or TRBV6-3 to TRBJ1-5; 8 positions agree with TRBD1. Germline lookup yields CDR1 MNHEY and CDR2 SVGEGT. This CDR3 is built from 17 residues. V shed 0 bases and J 1 base; nucleotides not matched to a gene: 5. The CDR3, as DNA: TGTGCCAGCAGTTACTCAAGACAGGGGTGGAGCAATCAGCCCCAGCATTCT. This sequence encodes CASSYSRQGWSNQPQHS.

With regard to this clonotype: A much larger clone differs from this one at a single base, so this may be a read error. The V and J genes are TRBV7-8 and TRBJ2-3, with TRBD2 as a possible D gene (7 bases). Germline loops: CDR1 SGHVS, CDR2 FQNEAQ. The CDR3 has 17 residues. Trimming cost V 2 bases and J 4 bases, with 19 bases left between them. The CDR3 reads CASSLRAGASVPDTQYF. Written as DNA, the CDR3 is TGTGCCAGCAGCTTAAGGGCGGGGGCCTCCGTGCCAGATACGCAGTATTTT.

This clonotype was seen many times. This chain links TRBV7-2 with TRBJ1-4, with 7 bases matching TRBD1. This CDR3 spans 15 amino acids. The germline CDR1 and CDR2 sequences are SGHTA and FQGNSA. Trimming removed 1 base from V and 4 bases from J; junction bases left unmatched: 3. CDR3 region: CASSLGGQYNEKLFF. The CDR3, as DNA: TGTGCCAGCAGCTTAGGGGGACAGTATAATGAAAAACTGTTTTTT.

The J gene is TRBJ1-3, the V gene TRBV19; D is uncertain. The germline V gene encodes CDR1 LNHDA and CDR2 SQIVND (reference sequence). V lost 2 bases and J lost 0, with 11 bases in between. The length of the CDR3 is 16 residues. CDR3 in amino acids: CASSILMKASGNTIYF. CDR3 nucleotides: TGTGCCAGTAGTATACTAATGAAGGCCTCTGGAAACACCATATATTTT.

The table lists this clonotype with a few counts. The V call is TRBV12-3 or TRBV12-4, the J call TRBJ2-1, with 8 nucleotides matching TRBD1. V shed 7 bases and J 6 bases; nucleotides not matched to a gene: 11. This CDR3 has 15 residues. DNA of the CDR3: TGTGCCAGCACTCAGACGACGACAGGGGCCAATGAGCAGTTCTTC. As protein: CASTQTTTGANEQFF.